This TCR beta chain was sequenced in a study of response to subunit inactivated influenza vaccine. This CDR3 contains 15 residues. From germline, CDR1 is LGHNA and CDR2 YSLEER. Trimming removed 4 bases from V and 3 bases from J; junction bases left unmatched: 6. One entry per CDR3 protein results from TCRdb running MiXCR on the RT-PCR reads. The table lists 500,000 or so distinct CDR3 sequences, 15% to 20% of them singletons. The chain employs TRBV4-3 and TRBJ2-1, with TRBD1 identical over 7 bases. The material was CD4+ T cells sorted from PBMCs, obtained around 25 months after vaccination. The source is a man aged 50 to 69 who received an inactivated influenza vaccine. The CDR3 spells CASSPPGGIYNEQFF. The CDR3 DNA is TGCGCCAGCAGCCCGCCAGGGGGAATCTACAATGAGCAGTTCTTC.